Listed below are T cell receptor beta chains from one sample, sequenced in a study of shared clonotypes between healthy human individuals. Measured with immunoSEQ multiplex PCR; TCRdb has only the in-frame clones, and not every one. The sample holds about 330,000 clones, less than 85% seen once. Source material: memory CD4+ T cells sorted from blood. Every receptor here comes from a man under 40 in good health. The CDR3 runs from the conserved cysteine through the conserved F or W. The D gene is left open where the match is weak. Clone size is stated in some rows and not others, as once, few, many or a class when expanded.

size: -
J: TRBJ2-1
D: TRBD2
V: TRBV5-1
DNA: TGCGCCAGCAGCTTTGGGACTAGCCACTCCTACAATGAGCAGTTCTTC
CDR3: CASSFGTSHSYNEQFF

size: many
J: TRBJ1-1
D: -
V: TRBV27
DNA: TGTGCCATCGCGACGGCTCGGGGGACTGAAGCTTTCTTT
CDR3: CAIATARGTEAFF

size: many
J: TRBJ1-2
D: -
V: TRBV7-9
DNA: TGTGCCAGCAGCTTTGGGACTTCTAACTATGGCTACACCTTC
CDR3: CASSFGTSNYGYTF

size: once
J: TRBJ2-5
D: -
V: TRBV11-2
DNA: TGTGCCAGCAGCTTAGGGTACCAAGAGACCCAGTACTTC
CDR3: CASSLGYQETQYF

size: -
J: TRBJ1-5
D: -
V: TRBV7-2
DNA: TGTGCCAGCAGCTTAGAGGGGGAAAACAATCAGCCCCAGCATTTT
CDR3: CASSLEGENNQPQHF

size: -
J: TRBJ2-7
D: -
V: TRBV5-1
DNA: TGCGCCAGCAGCTTGTTCGCAACCTACGAGCAGTACTTC
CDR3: CASSLFATYEQYF

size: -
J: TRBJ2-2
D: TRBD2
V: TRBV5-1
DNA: TGCGCCAGCAGCCCGGGAGGAGGAACGAACACCGGGGAGCTGTTTTTT
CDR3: CASSPGGGTNTGELFF

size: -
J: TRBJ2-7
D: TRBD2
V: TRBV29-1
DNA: TGCAGCGTCGGGAGGTCTGTAGGAGGCGAGCAGTACTTC
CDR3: CSVGRSVGGEQYF

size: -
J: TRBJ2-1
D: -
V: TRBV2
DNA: TGTGCCAGCAGTCCCTTGAGGGGTGAGCAGTTCTTC
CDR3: CASSPLRGEQFF

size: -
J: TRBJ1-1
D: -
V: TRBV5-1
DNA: TGCGCCAGCAGCACCGACAGTCCCACTGAAGCTTTCTTT
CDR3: CASSTDSPTEAFF

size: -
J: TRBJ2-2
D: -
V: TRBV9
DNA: TGTGCCAGCAGCGTAGCTTCCCGGAGGAGCGGGACAGGAGTCGCCGGGGAGCTGTTTTTT
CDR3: CASSVASRRSGTGVAGELFF

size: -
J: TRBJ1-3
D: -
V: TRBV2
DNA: TGTGCCAGCAGTGAAGCCCGGACCAGAGGAAACACCATATATTTT
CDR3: CASSEARTRGNTIYF

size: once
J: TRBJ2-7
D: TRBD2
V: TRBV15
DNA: TGTGCCACCACTACGGGGGGGCCGGGGAACGAGCAGTACTTC
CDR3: CATTTGGPGNEQYF

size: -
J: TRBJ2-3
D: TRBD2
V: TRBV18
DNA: TGTGCCAGCTCTCTTCGGGAGGGAGATACGCAGTATTTT
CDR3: CASSLREGDTQYF

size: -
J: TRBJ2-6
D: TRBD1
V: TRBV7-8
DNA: TGTGCCAGCGTCCGACAGGGAAGCTCTGGGGCCAACGTCCTGACTTTC
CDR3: CASVRQGSSGANVLTF

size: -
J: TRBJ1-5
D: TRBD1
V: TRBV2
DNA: TGTGCCAGCAGTTCGGGACAGGGGCCTTCTCAGCCCCAGCATTTT
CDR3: CASSSGQGPSQPQHF

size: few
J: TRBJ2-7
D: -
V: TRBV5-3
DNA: TGTGCCAGAAGCTTGGTACAGCCGGCCATCTACGAGCAGTACTTC
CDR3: CARSLVQPAIYEQYF

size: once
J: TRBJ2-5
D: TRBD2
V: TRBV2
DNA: TGTGCCAGCAGCCCGGGTAGCGGGAGTGAGACCCAGTACTTC
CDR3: CASSPGSGSETQYF

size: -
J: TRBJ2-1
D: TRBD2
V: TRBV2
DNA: TGTGCCAGCACCCCGGGGGGATACAATGAGCAGTTCTTC
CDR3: CASTPGGYNEQFF

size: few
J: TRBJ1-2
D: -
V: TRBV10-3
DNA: TGTGCCATCAGTGACCGGGGGGTCGAGTATGGCTACACCTTC
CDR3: CAISDRGVEYGYTF

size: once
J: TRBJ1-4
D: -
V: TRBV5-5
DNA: TGTGCCAGCAGCTTCCTTGAAACTAATGAAAAACTGTTTTTT
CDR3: CASSFLETNEKLFF

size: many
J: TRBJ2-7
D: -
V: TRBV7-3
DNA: TGTGCCAGCAGCTCCTCAGGGCAGGCGGACGAGCAGTACTTC
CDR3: CASSSSGQADEQYF

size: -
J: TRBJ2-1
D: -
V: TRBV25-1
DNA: TGTGCCAGCAGTTTTCATGCCACGGCCAATGAGCAGTTCTTC
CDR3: CASSFHATANEQFF